Sequencing of this T cell receptor (beta chain) was carried out in a study of monozygotic twins with inflammatory bowel disease. Regarding the study as a whole: Researchers were unable to tell different T cell subtypes apart.

Template switching introduced UMIs that contain a 6-nucleotide sample barcode. TCRdb processed the 5' RACE reads again and assigns one entry to each CDR3 protein, with no DNA. Listed are under 150,000 distinct CDR3 sequences; 2.4% falls within the top ten. With respect to this clonotype: Its antigen is not identified.

Germline V gene data show CDR1 as MNHEY and CDR2 as SVGEGT. This CDR3 has 15 amino acids. From whole blood, total RNA was isolated without any sorting of T cells. The rearrangement joins TRBV6-2 or TRBV6-3 to TRBJ2-2. This clonotype originated in a human donor with ulcerative colitis or Crohn's disease, or a healthy co-twin of an affected twin (not recorded which). Sequencing was done on a sample of blood. The CDR3 is CASSYSIGLYGELFF.